These 32 T cell receptor beta chains share one sample of origin, sequenced in a study of metastatic and nonmetastatic thyroid tumors. All patients were treatment-naive before thyroid surgery. Via MiXCR, TCRdb re-called the PCR reads. This sample has 20,000 or so clones, with approximately 10% found just once. Sample: blood. The origin of the receptors is a female donor with papillary thyroid cancer or a benign thyroid nodule (not recorded which). Some clones in this sample may be carry-over from other donors' samples.

This clone was seen at least ten times. The chain employs TRBV7-9 and TRBJ2-7; tentatively, D is TRBD2 (6 bases). Trimming took off 2 bases at V and 3 bases at J, with 11 bases between the two ends. The CDR3 runs 14 residues. The germline V gene encodes CDR1 SEHNR and CDR2 FQNEAQ (reference sequence). CDR3 residues: CASSLHGGDYEQYF. The CDR3 region has the DNA TGTGCCAGCAGCTTACACGGGGGAGACTACGAGCAGTACTTC. The full variable domain, its missing parts supplied by reference TRBV7-9 and TRBJ2-7, is DTGVSQNPRHKITKRGQNVTFRCDPISEHNRLYWYRQTLGQGPEFLTYFQNEAQLEKSRLLSDRFSAERPKGSFSTLEIQRTEQGDSAMYLCASSLHGGDYEQYFGPGTRLTVT.

This clone came up many times. This sequence joins TRBV28 and TRBJ2-1; 9 nucleotides match TRBD2. Germline CDR1 is MDHEN and CDR2 is SYDVKM. The CDR3 has 17 amino acids. V lost 5 bases, J lost 9 bases, and 17 bases stayed unmatched. The DNA for the CDR3 is TGTGCCAGCAGTCCCCCCAACTATGCGGGAGGGCCCGCTGAGCAGTTCTTC. It encodes CASSPPNYAGGPAEQFF.

The chain couples TRBV6-1 to TRBJ1-5, with D hard to call. The V end lost 5 bases, the J end lost 9 bases, and 14 bases lay between the germline ends. CDR1 MNHNS and CDR2 SASEGT come from the germline V gene. The CDR3 loop spans 13 amino acids. This CDR3 reads CASSPVHQGPQHF. CDR3 DNA sequence: TGTGCCAGCAGTCCCGTGCACCAAGGGCCCCAGCATTTT.

J is TRBJ1-1 and V is TRBV6-1; no firm D call. The CDR3 is 12 residues long. Germline V lookup: CDR1 MNHNS, CDR2 SASEGT. Deletions cut 8 bases from V and 0 bases from J, with 7 bases between. CDR3 nucleotide sequence: TGTGCCAGCGGAGGCATGAACACTGAAGCTTTCTTT. It specifies CASGGMNTEAFF.

V is TRBV20-1 and J is TRBJ2-7; TRBD1 matches at 7 bases. V gave up 0 bases and J gave up 3 bases; unmatched junction bases: 5. This CDR3 is built from 14 residues. Germline V gives CDR1 DFQATT, CDR2 SNEGSKA (reference sequence). In nucleotides, the CDR3 is TGCAGTGCTAGAGATGGGACAGACAACTACGAGCAGTACTTC. It translates to CSARDGTDNYEQYF.

Judged by abundance, this clone is medium-sized. The same CDR3 also results from other DNA sequences found in this sample. The J gene is TRBJ2-2, the V gene TRBV20-1; 8 nucleotides agree with TRBD2. Germline V gene sequence: CDR1 DFQATT, CDR2 SNEGSKA (reference sequence). The CDR3 covers 14 residues. The V and J ends lost 2 bases and 3 bases, in that order; junction bases with no gene match: 2. The CDR3 is CSARLAGDTGELFF. The CDR3 nucleotides read TGCAGTGCTAGACTAGCGGGCGACACCGGGGAGCTGTTTTTT.

Comment on this clone: It may be a read error: a sequence one base away is much more abundant. V is TRBV6-2 or TRBV6-3 and J is TRBJ2-1; tentative D call: TRBD2 (6 bases). The CDR3 runs 15 residues. Trimming removed 6 bases at V and 6 bases at J, with 18 bases between. Germline CDR1 MNHEY, CDR2 SVGEGT. In DNA, the CDR3 is TGTGCCAGCAGCCCTTTGGTCGGGAGAGGCAATGAGCAGTTCTTC. Translation gives CASSPLVGRGNEQFF.

This clone has just a few counts. The V gene is TRBV4-3, the J gene TRBJ2-5; 14 nucleotides line up with TRBD2. V was pared by 4 bases and J by 5 bases, with 3 bases of the junction left unmatched. The CDR3 totals 15 residues. Germline V gives CDR1 LGHNA, CDR2 YSLEER. The CDR3, as DNA: TGCGCCAGCAGCCGAGGGACTAGCGGGAGTGAGACCCAGTACTTC. Translation gives CASSRGTSGSETQYF.

This clone was seen many times. J is TRBJ2-1 and V is TRBV3-1; D uncertain. The CDR3 sequence is 13 residues long. CDR1 is LGHDT, CDR2 YNNKEL, per germline (reference sequence). V lost 0 bases, J lost 7 bases, and 7 bases lay in between. The CDR3 spells CASSQDSWNEQFF. The CDR3 nucleotides read TGTGCCAGCAGCCAAGACTCATGGAATGAGCAGTTCTTC.

This clone has ten or more counts. The rearrangement links TRBV5-1 to TRBJ2-5; TRBD2 matches at 10 bases. The CDR3 spans 15 residues. The germline gives CDR1 SGHRS, CDR2 YFSETQ. V gave up 4 bases and J gave up 1 base; unmatched junction bases: 4. The chain's CDR3 is CASSAGTSAQETQYF. In DNA, the CDR3 is TGCGCCAGCAGCGCCGGGACTAGCGCCCAAGAGACCCAGTACTTC.

This clone occurred many times. The gene calls are TRBV20-1 and TRBJ2-5, with TRBD2 matching over 9 bases. This CDR3 region has 15 residues. Germline lookup yields CDR1 DFQATT and CDR2 SNEGSKA (reference sequence). The junction had 12 bases not matched to a gene; V was cut back by 6 bases and J by 4 bases. The CDR3, as DNA: TGCAGTGCGAGGGGGTTAGCGGGAGATTTAGAGACCCAGTACTTC. Its protein product is CSARGLAGDLETQYF.

This clone was seen many times. V usage is TRBV7-9 and J usage is TRBJ2-5; D is unresolved. Deletions cut 1 base from V and 5 bases from J, with 11 bases between. The CDR3 length is 14 residues. Germline V gives CDR1 SEHNR, CDR2 FQNEAQ (reference sequence). CDR3 in DNA: TGTGCCAGCAGCTTAGGTTCGGGTGGGGAGACCCAGTACTTC. The encoded protein is CASSLGSGGETQYF.

In this sample, this clone turned up many times. The chain links TRBV3-1 to TRBJ2-1; TRBD2 matches at 10 bases. After removal of 1 base from V and 12 bases from J, the junction contained 9 bases not matched to a gene. The CDR3 has 15 amino acids. Germline-derived CDR1 and CDR2 are LGHDT and YNNKEL (reference sequence). The CDR3 here is CASSQASGSWAGQFF. CDR3 in DNA: TGTGCCAGCAGCCAAGCTAGCGGGAGTTGGGCCGGGCAGTTCTTC.

By share, this clone counts as medium-sized (0.01 to 0.1%). The CDR3 region is CASQGTSLGGSSDEQYF. DNA of the CDR3: TGTGCCAGCCAGGGCACATCCTTGGGCGGGAGTAGCGACGAGCAGTACTTC. The chain carries TRBV6-4 and TRBJ2-7; 7 positions match TRBD2. The CDR3 has 17 amino acids. Germline values: CDR1 MRHNA, CDR2 SNTAGT. V gave up 8 bases and J gave up 5 bases; unmatched junction bases: 21.

By frequency in the sample, this clone is medium-sized. The genes are TRBV28 and TRBJ2-3; 9 bases agree with TRBD2. The CDR3 consists of 14 residues. Germline CDR1 and CDR2: MDHEN and SYDVKM. Losses at the gene ends were 4 bases for V and 9 bases for J; bases not matched to a gene: 8. The CDR3 DNA reads as TGTGCCAGCAGTTCTAGCGGGGTCCAAAAGACGCAGTATTTT. As protein: CASSSSGVQKTQYF.

The table lists this clone with many counts. The gene calls are TRBV4-3 and TRBJ1-5; no clear D. This CDR3 spans 14 amino acids. Trimming pared 0 bases from V and 9 bases from J, leaving 12 bases between. Germline V gene lookup returns CDR1 LGHNA and CDR2 YSLEER. The CDR3 protein is CASSQETGDGPQHF. The CDR3 DNA is TGCGCCAGCAGCCAAGAGACGGGAGATGGGCCCCAGCATTTT.

V gene TRBV7-2 combines with J gene TRBJ2-7, with 7 positions matching TRBD2. The CDR3 is 14 residues long. Germline V gene sequence: CDR1 SGHTA, CDR2 FQGNSA. With V trimmed by 6 bases and J by 3 bases, 8 bases remained unmatched. The CDR3 coding sequence is TGTGCCAGCAGACCCGGAGGCGGGAGCTACGAGCAGTACTTC. Protein sequence: CASRPGGGSYEQYF. Full variable domain (missing parts from reference TRBV7-2 and TRBJ2-7): GAGVSQSPSNKVTEKGKDVELRCDPISGHTALYWYRQSLGQGLEFLIYFQGNSAPDKSGLPSDRFSAERTGGSVSTLTIQRTQQEDSAVYLCASRPGGGSYEQYFGPGTRLTVT.

At least ten counts were recorded for this clone. At one boundary the junction diverges from the germline segment, which might be a read error. Different DNA sequences within this sample yield the same CDR3. The rearrangement links TRBV4-1 to TRBJ1-3; possibly TRBD1 for D (6 bases). There are 14 residues in the CDR3. Germline CDR1 and CDR2: MGHRA and YSYEKL. CDR3 coding DNA: TGCGCCAGCAGCCCGGACCAACGGAGGGACACCATATATTTC. This encodes CASSPDQRRDTIYF.

A remark on this clone: This may arise from a read error, as a much more abundant clone is one base away. The CDR3 DNA sequence: TGTGCCAGTAGTAATGAGGTGCGGAGGGCGGCCAAAGACATTCAGTACTTC. This sequence encodes CASSNEVRRAAKDIQYF. V gene TRBV19 combines with J gene TRBJ2-4, with a possible D match to TRBD2 (6 bases). The CDR3 is made up of 17 amino acids. The germline V gene encodes CDR1 LNHDA and CDR2 SQIVND (reference sequence).

This clone was recorded many times. This rearrangement joins TRBV20-1 to TRBJ2-5; D might be TRBD1 (7 bases). V dropped 3 bases and J dropped 6 bases, with 20 bases sitting between them. The CDR3 is made up of 15 amino acids. In germline, CDR1 is DFQATT, CDR2 SNEGSKA (reference sequence). CDR3: CSASGLDREAQTQYF. For the CDR3, the DNA is TGCAGTGCTAGTGGTTTAGACAGGGAGGCACAGACCCAGTACTTC.

In its sample, this clone ranks as medium-sized. This chain connects TRBV6-1 to TRBJ1-5; 7 bases align to TRBD1. CDR1 is MNHNS, CDR2 SASEGT, per germline. V lost 6 bases and J lost 6; bases outside the gene matches: 8. This CDR3 has 14 residues. The CDR3 spells CASSIDRAGQPQHF. The CDR3 bases are TGTGCCAGCAGCATTGACAGGGCAGGTCAGCCCCAGCATTTT.

Note on this clone: A read error is possible here, since a much larger clone lies one base away. This sample also contains other DNA sequences that code for the same CDR3. The chain combines TRBV3-1 with TRBJ2-1; the match to TRBD2 covers 9 bases. Germline CDR1 LGHDT, CDR2 YNNKEL (reference sequence). The J segment lost 5 bases and the V segment lost 4 bases, leaving 6 bases of the junction unmatched. This CDR3 comprises 15 residues. The CDR3 sequence is CASSLGTSRNNEQFF. The CDR3 region has the DNA TGTGCCAGCAGCCTTGGGACTAGCCGGAACAATGAGCAGTTCTTC.

This sequence joins TRBV7-8 and TRBJ1-3; maybe TRBD1 (5 bases). The CDR3 spans 14 residues. Germline CDR1 reads SGHVS; CDR2 reads FQNEAQ. V lost 5 bases, J lost 3 bases, and 11 bases lay in between. The CDR3, as DNA: TGTGCCAGCAGCGCGCAGGGCGGTGGAAACACCATATATTTT. Translated, it gives CASSAQGGGNTIYF.

The gene calls are TRBV28 and TRBJ1-3; no definite D call. Germline V gene sequence: CDR1 MDHEN, CDR2 SYDVKM. The CDR3 is 16 residues long. V lost 3 bases and J 3 bases, leaving 15 bases between the germline ends. The CDR3 sequence: CASSLGFSGSGNTIYF. Here the CDR3 DNA reads TGTGCCAGCAGTTTGGGGTTCTCCGGCAGTGGAAACACCATATATTTT.

In its sample, this clone ranks as medium-sized. Other nucleotide sequences in the sample specify the same CDR3. The rearrangement joins TRBV28 to TRBJ2-1, with 10 bases aligning to TRBD2. The CDR3 has 15 amino acids. Germline values: CDR1 MDHEN, CDR2 SYDVKM. Trimming at V came to 6 bases and at J to 6 bases, leaving 8 bases not matched to a gene. The CDR3 nucleotides read TGTGCCAGCAGCCTTAGCGGGAGGATTGTCAATGAGCAGTTCTTC. It specifies CASSLSGRIVNEQFF. The whole variable domain, remainder taken from reference TRBV28 and TRBJ2-1, is DVKVTQSSRYLVKRTGEKVFLECVQDMDHENMFWYRQDPGLGLRLIYFSYDVKMKEKGDIPEGYSVSREKKERFSLILESASTNQTSMYLCASSLSGRIVNEQFFGPGTRLTVL.

This clone was detected only a few times. A read error may account for a junction end that differs from germline. Within the sample, other DNA sequences also encode this same CDR3. V gene TRBV18 combines with J gene TRBJ2-6; 9 nucleotides match TRBD1. Germline CDR1 is KGHSH and CDR2 is LQKENI. This CDR3 has 18 amino acids. CDR3 nucleotides: TGTGCCAGCTCTAAAACGGGACAGGGTTTCTCTGGGGCCAACGTCCTGACCTTC. It translates to CASSKTGQGFSGANVLTF.

This clone was seen a handful of times. The chain joins TRBV27 to TRBJ1-1, with 8 bases identical to TRBD1. The CDR3 has 17 amino acids. V shed 4 bases, J shed 1 base, and the junction held 11 bases outside the gene matches. Germline V gene sequence: CDR1 MNHEY, CDR2 SMNVEV (reference sequence). The CDR3 region is CASSSGQGGIGNTEAFF. In DNA, the CDR3 is TGTGCCAGCAGTTCCGGACAGGGCGGAATTGGGAACACTGAAGCTTTCTTT.

This clone was detected a few times. The germline gene is not matched at one end of the junction; a read error may be the cause. The rearrangement joins TRBV25-1 to TRBJ2-1; 11 bases match TRBD2. Germline V lookup: CDR1 MGHDK, CDR2 SYGVNS. The CDR3 has 14 amino acids. This CDR3 reads CASSGGTSGNEHFF. The CDR3 DNA follows: TGTGCCAGCAGTGGGGGGACTAGCGGCAATGAGCATTTCTTC. Full variable domain (rest looked up from reference TRBV25-1 and TRBJ2-1): EADIYQTPRYLVIGTGKKITLECSQTMGHDKMYWYQQDPGMELHLIHYSYGVNSTEKGDLSSESTVSRIRTEHFPLTLESARPSHTSQYLCASSGGTSGNEHFFGPGTRLTVL.

This clone was detected many times. Other DNA sequences in this sample translate to the same CDR3. V gene TRBV6-6 combines with J gene TRBJ2-1; 7 bases match TRBD1. The germline CDR1 and CDR2 sequences are MNHNY and SVGAGI (reference sequence). The V and J ends lost 2 bases and 5 bases, in that order; junction bases with no gene match: 9. The CDR3 extends over 16 amino acids. For the CDR3, the DNA is TGTGCCAGCAGTTACCTTGGTGGGACAGACAACAATGAGCAGTTCTTC. Residues: CASSYLGGTDNNEQFF.

This clone is deemed medium-sized. The chain uses TRBV10-1 and TRBJ2-7; D is unclear. CDR3 length: 14 residues. CDR1 and CDR2 from the germline V gene are WNHNN and SYGVQD (reference sequence). V dropped 4 bases and J dropped 6 bases, with 16 bases sitting between them. In nucleotides, the CDR3 is TGCGCCAGCAGTGGACATTTGAGGCCGGGCGAGCAGTACTTC. It codes for CASSGHLRPGEQYF.

The V gene is TRBV20-1, the J gene TRBJ2-7; D gene uncertain. CDR1 DFQATT and CDR2 SNEGSKA come from the germline V gene (reference sequence). This CDR3 is 17 amino acids long. Deletions cut 0 bases from V and 3 bases from J, with 21 bases between. The CDR3 DNA is TGCAGTGCTAGAGATACTGGCGTGATACAAACCTTCTACGAGCAGTACTTC. Protein sequence: CSARDTGVIQTFYEQYF.

This clone has only a few counts. The V and J genes are TRBV5-1 and TRBJ2-5; 7 bases match TRBD2. V lost 4 bases and J lost 5; bases outside the gene matches: 8. CDR1 SGHRS and CDR2 YFSETQ come from the germline V gene. This CDR3 region has 14 residues. CDR3 sequence (DNA): TGCGCCAGCAGCACTCGGACTAGAGGGGAGACCCAGTACTTC. It encodes CASSTRTRGETQYF.